Following are 25 T cell receptor beta chains from one sample sequenced in a study of glioma-infiltrating T cells. TCR alpha and beta CDR3 regions were amplified from RNA using iRepertoire nested multiplex PCR. Using its own MiXCR run on the multiplex PCR reads, TCRdb lists one record per CDR3 protein. The sample carries 300,000 to 450,000 distinct CDR3 sequences, roughly two fifths recorded once. The sample taken for sequencing was glioma tissue, nonneoplastic brain tissue, or PBMCs (not recorded which). The origin of the receptors is a human donor with low-grade glioma or glioblastoma, undergoing nonglioma brain surgery, or in good health (not recorded which).

The V and J genes are TRBV9 and TRBJ2-6; D might be TRBD1 (6 bases). This CDR3 is 20 amino acids long. The V gene's germline CDR1 is SGDLS and CDR2 YYNGEE. The V end was cut by 4 bases, the J end by 1 base, with 24 bases between. The CDR3 is CASSRWGPAVPLSGANVLTF. CDR3 DNA: TGTGCCAGCAGCCGTTGGGGGCCTGCAGTTCCCCTTTCTGGGGCCAACGTCCTGACTTTC.

Regarding this clonotype: Since a much larger clone is just one base distant, this may be a read error. The conserved final phenylalanine or tryptophan is absent from the CDR3, which likely points to a read error. CDR3 nucleotide sequence: TGTGCCAGCAGTTTACTAGCGGGAGAATCCTCCTACGAGCAGTACCTC. Translation: CASSLLAGESSYEQYL. The chain combines TRBV27 with TRBJ2-7; TRBD2 matches 10 bases. This CDR3 has 16 residues. Germline V gene data show CDR1 as MNHEY and CDR2 as SMNVEV (reference sequence). V trimming: 2 bases; J trimming: 0 bases; junction bases outside the gene matches: 4.

This clonotype occurred many times. V and J are TRBV6-1 and TRBJ1-5; D is unclear. The V and J ends lost 2 bases and 0 bases respectively, with 2 bases between them. This CDR3 comprises 13 residues. CDR1 and CDR2 (germline): MNHNS, SASEGT. The CDR3 DNA sequence: TGTGCCAGCAGTGAATTTAGCAATCAGCCCCAGCATTTT. Translating it yields CASSEFSNQPQHF.

In its sample, this clonotype was seen many times. The rearrangement links TRBV27 to TRBJ1-1; D gene uncertain. Germline V gene data show CDR1 as MNHEY and CDR2 as SMNVEV (reference sequence). V dropped 4 bases and J dropped 4 bases, with 10 bases sitting between them. CDR3 length equals 13 residues. CDR3 DNA sequence: TGTGCCAGCAGTTATGGTGGAATCACTGAAGCTTTCTTT. Its translation: CASSYGGITEAFF.

There are many counts of this clonotype. This chain links TRBV6-2 or TRBV6-3 with TRBJ2-7, with D hard to call. Germline CDR1 reads MNHEY; CDR2 reads SVGEGT. The V gene lost 2 bases and the J gene lost 4 bases, with 9 bases spanning the gap. This CDR3 has 13 residues. The CDR3 sequence is CASSYTAQYEQYF. CDR3 nucleotides: TGTGCCAGCAGTTACACCGCACAGTACGAGCAGTACTTC.

About this clonotype itself: The junction shows a germline mismatch at one end, possibly a read error. The chain combines TRBV27 with TRBJ2-3, with 11 bases lining up with TRBD2. This CDR3 is 16 amino acids long. Germline CDR1 is MNHEY and CDR2 is SMNVEV (reference sequence). The CDR3: CASSPGLAGSKDTQYF. The DNA of the CDR3 is TGTGCCAGCAGTCCCGGACTAGCGGGCAGCAAAGATACGCAGTATTTT.

The sample holds many counts of this clonotype. The chain couples TRBV6-1 to TRBJ1-1, with unresolved D. V was clipped by 4 bases and J by 3 bases, with 6 bases between them. This CDR3 has 12 residues. From germline, CDR1 is MNHNS and CDR2 SASEGT. The CDR3, as DNA: TGTGCCAGCAGTGTGAGATACACTGAAGCTTTCTTT. Translation: CASSVRYTEAFF.

This chain connects TRBV28 to TRBJ1-2; the match to TRBD1 covers 9 bases. Germline V gives CDR1 MDHEN, CDR2 SYDVKM. This CDR3 has 14 amino acids. V was clipped by 6 bases and J by 7 bases; unmatched bases: 9. In DNA form, the CDR3 reads TGTGCCAGCAGGGGGACAGGGATCTACTCTGGCTACACCTTC. It codes for CASRGTGIYSGYTF.

The rearrangement uses TRBV27 and TRBJ2-7; a weak D match, TRBD2 (7 bases). V was pared by 4 bases and J by 4 bases, with 17 bases between. This CDR3 has 15 amino acids. Germline V gives CDR1 MNHEY, CDR2 SMNVEV (reference sequence). The CDR3 DNA follows: TGTGCCAGCAGTTCCCATGTCAGGGGAGGGTACGAGCAGTACTTC. Protein product: CASSSHVRGGYEQYF.

The genes are TRBV7-2 and TRBJ2-7; D ambiguous. Germline lookup yields CDR1 SGHTA and CDR2 FQGNSA. The CDR3 is 16 residues long. The V gene lost 3 bases and the J gene lost 1 base, with 16 bases spanning the gap. This chain's CDR3 is CASSFTLVLLSYEQYF. The CDR3 region has the DNA TGTGCCAGCAGCTTCACTTTGGTTCTCCTTTCCTACGAGCAGTACTTC.

This clonotype occurred many times. The junction does not match germline at one end; this may be a read error. The V gene is TRBV7-8, the J gene TRBJ2-1, with TRBD2 matching over 8 bases. The CDR3 covers 14 residues. From germline, CDR1 is SGHVS and CDR2 FQNEAQ. The CDR3, as DNA: TGTGCCAGCAGCATAGCGGGGTCGTACAATGAGCAGTTCTTC. Translation gives CASSIAGSYNEQFF.

The chain carries TRBV28 and TRBJ2-7, with 7 bases identical to TRBD1. V gave up 2 bases and J gave up 5 bases; unmatched junction bases: 15. The CDR3 spans 17 residues. In germline, CDR1 is MDHEN, CDR2 SYDVKM. DNA of the CDR3: TGTGCCAGCAGTTTAGGGGGTTGGGGGACAGTCCCCCACGAGCAGTACTTC. Its protein is CASSLGGWGTVPHEQYF.

This clonotype was found many times. The genes are TRBV6-2 or TRBV6-3 and TRBJ2-5, with D uncertain. The germline gives CDR1 MNHEY, CDR2 SVGEGT. Trimming shortened V by 4 bases and J by 2 bases, and 11 bases separated the two germline ends. This CDR3 is built from 14 residues. The CDR3 DNA reads TGTGCCAGCAGTTCCCGGGCCCTACAAGAGACCCAGTACTTC. Amino acid sequence: CASSSRALQETQYF.

This clonotype has a handful of counts. This chain connects TRBV20-1 to TRBJ2-5, with a tentative D call TRBD2 (6 bases). Germline lookup yields CDR1 DFQATT and CDR2 SNEGSKA (reference sequence). The CDR3 loop spans 13 amino acids. The V end lost 7 bases, the J end lost 5 bases, and 17 bases lay between the germline ends. The CDR3 nucleotides read TGCAGTGTTTTTCAACTAGCATGGGAGACCCAGTACTTC. Translating it yields CSVFQLAWETQYF.

This clonotype appeared many times. This chain connects TRBV12-3 or TRBV12-4 to TRBJ1-1, with no clear D. The V end was cut by 6 bases, the J end by 6 bases, with 11 bases between. CDR3 length equals 12 residues. The CDR3 is CASSEERAEAFF. DNA of the CDR3: TGTGCCAGCAGCGAGGAACGGGCTGAAGCTTTCTTT.

About this clonotype: The junction does not match germline at one end; this may be a read error. This chain uses TRBV7-2 with TRBJ2-7, with D tentatively TRBD1 (5 bases). CDR3 length: 15 amino acids. The germline CDR1 and CDR2 sequences are SGHTA and FQGNSA. CDR3 sequence reads: CASSLDRTNTYEQHF. The CDR3 nucleotides are TGTGCCAGCAGCTTAGACAGGACAAACACCTACGAGCAGCACTTC.

Regarding this clonotype: Because it lacks the conserved phenylalanine or tryptophan at the end, this CDR3 is likely a read error. V and J are TRBV5-4 and TRBJ2-7; 7 bases align to TRBD1. This CDR3 is 14 amino acids long. The junction had 7 bases not matched to a gene; V was cut back by 4 bases and J by 3 bases. Germline V gene lookup returns CDR1 SGHNT and CDR2 YYREEE (reference sequence). CDR3 amino acids: CASSDRQGIYEQYL. The CDR3 DNA reads as TGTGCCAGCAGCGACAGACAGGGAATCTACGAGCAGTACCTC.

This clonotype was counted between two and nine times. This chain connects TRBV20-1 to TRBJ2-2; tentatively, D is TRBD1 (6 bases). Germline values: CDR1 DFQATT, CDR2 SNEGSKA (reference sequence). This CDR3 spans 14 amino acids. Deletions cut 6 bases from V and 2 bases from J, with 13 bases between. CDR3 DNA sequence: TGCAGTGCCGCCGGGACACCAAACACCGGGGAGCTGTTTTTT. Translated: CSAAGTPNTGELFF.

The V and J genes are TRBV28 and TRBJ2-5; 9 bases line up with TRBD2. Germline V gene data show CDR1 as MDHEN and CDR2 as SYDVKM. The CDR3 is 15 residues long. V dropped 7 bases and J dropped 4; count of bases not matched to a gene: 10. The chain's CDR3 is CASTSSAGGGETQYF. The DNA for the CDR3 is TGTGCCAGCACCTCCTCAGCGGGGGGAGGAGAGACCCAGTACTTC.

Only a few counts were recorded for this clonotype. The J gene is TRBJ1-2, the V gene TRBV12-3 or TRBV12-4; maybe TRBD1 (5 bases). The V and J ends lost 3 bases and 8 bases respectively, with 13 bases between them. The CDR3 consists of 13 residues. The CDR3 loop is CASSFNIQGGYTF. The CDR3 region has the DNA TGTGCCAGCAGTTTTAATATTCAGGGAGGCTACACCTTC.

The V gene is TRBV7-2, the J gene TRBJ1-2; D is unresolved. Deletions cut 4 bases from V and 0 bases from J, with 12 bases between. Per germline, CDR1 SGHTA and CDR2 FQGNSA. The CDR3 length is 15 residues. The CDR3, as DNA: TGTGCCAGCAGCTCGGGAGAGGCGGCTAACTATGGCTACACCTTC. Amino acids: CASSSGEAANYGYTF.

This clonotype has a count of ten or more. The chain recombines TRBV27 with TRBJ2-2; possible D gene TRBD1, 5 bases. Germline-derived CDR1 and CDR2 are MNHEY and SMNVEV (reference sequence). The CDR3 is 16 residues long. V shed 7 bases and J shed 7 bases, with 22 bases lying between them. In nucleotides, the CDR3 is TGTGCCAGCAAAGTAAGGGGATGGATGGAGAGCGGGGAGCTGTTTTTT. It codes for CASKVRGWMESGELFF.

The J gene is TRBJ2-5, the V gene TRBV28; 9 bases fit TRBD1. Germline V lookup: CDR1 MDHEN, CDR2 SYDVKM. Trimming cost V 6 bases and J 7 bases; bases outside gene matches: 6. The CDR3 has 13 amino acids. The DNA of the CDR3 is TGTGCCAGCAGGCCGGGACAGGGCTTGACCCAGTACTTC. It encodes CASRPGQGLTQYF. Full variable domain (rest looked up from reference TRBV28 and TRBJ2-5): DVKVTQSSRYLVKRTGEKVFLECVQDMDHENMFWYRQDPGLGLRLIYFSYDVKMKEKGDIPEGYSVSREKKERFSLILESASTNQTSMYLCASRPGQGLTQYFGPGTRLLVL.

On this clonotype: A clone one base away is much larger, so this may be a read error. Because the CDR3 is missing its conserved closing phenylalanine or tryptophan, this is likely a read error. The chain carries TRBV28 and TRBJ2-5; D is uncertain. The length of the CDR3 is 14 residues. The V end lost 4 bases, the J end lost 1 base, and 10 bases lay between the germline ends. The germline CDR1 and CDR2 sequences are MDHEN and SYDVKM. The CDR3 DNA reads TGTGCCAGCAGTTACTCGAGGAGCCAAGAGACCCAGTACTTG. It codes for CASSYSRSQETQYL.

The chain is built from TRBV20-1 and TRBJ2-5; D is perhaps TRBD2 (5 bases). The V end was cut by 5 bases, the J end by 4 bases, with 8 bases between. This CDR3 is 11 amino acids long. The germline V gene encodes CDR1 DFQATT and CDR2 SNEGSKA (reference sequence). CDR3 sequence (DNA): TGCAGTGCTGGGAGTAGAGAGACCCAGTACTTC. Protein product: CSAGSRETQYF.